The clone carrying this T cell receptor beta chain was counted a few times. Its antigen is unidentified. The CDR3 runs 15 residues. V was trimmed by 5 bases and J by 5 bases, leaving 16 bases between them. Germline V gene lookup returns CDR1 SEHNR and CDR2 FQNEAQ (reference sequence). The sample belongs to a study of cytomegalovirus exposure and HLA in healthy donors. Study-level results: No immune exposure information besides CMV serostatus was available. Versus the approximately 700-donor mean, an Asian-associated ancestry cluster reportedly showed fewer N-insertions in a later analysis. According to an earlier analysis, most TCR beta V segments yielded productive rearrangements about 90% or about 30% of the time. Three CMV-associated chains proved CMV antigen-specific in vitro.

The primer mix had 60 Vbeta and 13 Jbeta primers. Libraries were prepared by immunoSEQ multiplex PCR; TCRdb keeps only in-frame clonotypes and omits some of them. The sample consists of 130,000 or so clones, about 8% of them appearing once. The TCR originated in a woman between 35 and 50 years old in good health and CMV-seropositive. This sequence joins TRBV7-9 and TRBJ2-1; D is possibly TRBD2 (6 bases). The sample comprised PBMCs. CDR3 DNA: TGTGCCAGCAGCGGGGAGGACGACAGACACAATGAGCAGTTCTTC. It specifies CASSGEDDRHNEQFF.